These T cell receptor beta chains were read from a single sample in a study of T cell responses to AZD1222 COVID-19 vaccine. Sequenced by immunoSEQ multiplex PCR; TCRdb stores in-frame clones only, minus some. Among 130,000 or so clones, roughly 93% were seen once, and the ten largest hold roughly 6.6%. The source material was peripheral blood, sampled on day 0 of AZD1222 vaccination. Receptors originate from an adult in good health. The CDR3 runs from the conserved cysteine through the conserved F or W. D genes are given only for firm matches. Rows give clone size only sometimes, using once, few, many, or a class for an expanded clone.

DNA: TGTGCCAGCAGCTTAGCTACAGGACAGATGAGCTCCTACGAGCAGTACTTC; CDR3: CASSLATGQMSSYEQYF; V: TRBV7-9; size: NA; D: NA; J: TRBJ2-7
DNA: TGTGCCAGCAGCCTCCACGCCGGGACAAACTATGGCTACACCTTC; CDR3: CASSLHAGTNYGYTF; V: TRBV11-2; size: once; D: NA; J: TRBJ1-2
DNA: TGTGCCGGCTCTAGCGCGAGCTCCTACGAGCAGTACTTC; CDR3: CAGSSASSYEQYF; V: TRBV30; size: NA; D: NA; J: TRBJ2-7
DNA: TGCACCAGCAGCGGGACTAGCGGGACTTACTACAATGAGCAGTTCTTC; CDR3: CTSSGTSGTYYNEQFF; V: TRBV1; size: NA; D: NA; J: TRBJ2-1
DNA: TGTGCCAGCTCACCAACATCACTCGGGGGAGCCTACGAGCAGTACTTC; CDR3: CASSPTSLGGAYEQYF; V: TRBV18; size: NA; D: NA; J: TRBJ2-7
DNA: TGTGCCACCAGCAGAGATGGGGATACGCAGTATTTT; CDR3: CATSRDGDTQYF; V: TRBV15; size: NA; D: NA; J: TRBJ2-3
DNA: TGTGCCACCAGCAGACACCGGGACAGGGCCACAGATACGCAGTATTTT; CDR3: CATSRHRDRATDTQYF; V: TRBV15; size: once; D: TRBD1; J: TRBJ2-3
DNA: TGTGCCAGCAGTGAAGGGACAGGGTCCTACGAGCAGTACTTC; CDR3: CASSEGTGSYEQYF; V: TRBV6-1; size: NA; D: TRBD1; J: TRBJ2-7
DNA: TGTGCCAGCCTCTGGGACAGGTGGACTAAGGGAAGCTTGGGGAACTATGGCTACACCTTC; CDR3: CASLWDRWTKGSLGNYGYTF; V: TRBV28; size: NA; D: TRBD1; J: TRBJ1-2
DNA: TGTGCCAGCAGTCCTGTGGGCCTAGCGGAAGAGACCCAGTACTTC; CDR3: CASSPVGLAEETQYF; V: TRBV28; size: NA; D: TRBD2; J: TRBJ2-5
DNA: TGCAGCGGCGGGAGCTATAATGTCGGAATGGACCAGTACTTC; CDR3: CSGGSYNVGMDQYF; V: TRBV29-1; size: NA; D: TRBD2; J: TRBJ2-5
DNA: TGTGCCAGCAGTTTAGGGGGTTGGAGCTCCTACAATGAGCAGTTCTTC; CDR3: CASSLGGWSSYNEQFF; V: TRBV27; size: NA; D: NA; J: TRBJ2-1
DNA: TGCGCCAGCAGCTTGGGGACTAGCGGCCCTACAGATACGCAGTATTTT; CDR3: CASSLGTSGPTDTQYF; V: TRBV5-1; size: NA; D: TRBD2; J: TRBJ2-3
DNA: TGTGCCAGCAGTTACGTCGGGACAGGGGGAAACACCATATATTTT; CDR3: CASSYVGTGGNTIYF; V: TRBV6-6; size: NA; D: TRBD1; J: TRBJ1-3
DNA: TGTGCCAGCAGCAAACGGGCTGGAAGATCCTGCCAAGAGACCCAGTACTTC; CDR3: CASSKRAGRSCQETQYF; V: TRBV21-1; size: NA; D: NA; J: TRBJ2-5
DNA: TGTGCCAGCAGCCCGCTTGGGGGGGTCAATCAGCCCCAGCATTTT; CDR3: CASSPLGGVNQPQHF; V: TRBV7-8; size: once; D: NA; J: TRBJ1-5
DNA: TGTGCCAGCAGTTTACAGGGAGACGAGCAGTACTTC; CDR3: CASSLQGDEQYF; V: TRBV6-5; size: NA; D: NA; J: TRBJ2-7
DNA: TGTGCCAGCAGCTCCGGACTGGGGGAGCAGTACTTC; CDR3: CASSSGLGEQYF; V: TRBV11-3; size: NA; D: NA; J: TRBJ2-7
DNA: TGTGCCTGGAGTACGCCGGCTCAGGGATTCTACGAGCAGTACTTC; CDR3: CAWSTPAQGFYEQYF; V: TRBV30; size: NA; D: NA; J: TRBJ2-7
DNA: TGTGCCATCAGCTCGCCCCAGGGGAACACTGAAGCTTTCTTT; CDR3: CAISSPQGNTEAFF; V: TRBV10-3; size: once; D: NA; J: TRBJ1-1
DNA: TGTGCCAGCAGTGGGCAGATGTTAAATGAGCAGTTCTTC; CDR3: CASSGQMLNEQFF; V: TRBV2; size: NA; D: NA; J: TRBJ2-1
DNA: TGTGCCAGCAGGGGGACAGGAACCTTGCATCAGCCCCAGCATTTT; CDR3: CASRGTGTLHQPQHF; V: TRBV6-5; size: NA; D: TRBD1; J: TRBJ1-5
DNA: TGTGCCACCCTCGGGGTGTCGGGGACTGAAGCTTTCTTT; CDR3: CATLGVSGTEAFF; V: TRBV10-3; size: NA; D: NA; J: TRBJ1-1
DNA: TGTGCCAGCAGCTTGGACAGGGAAATAACTATGAACACTGAAGCTTTCTTT; CDR3: CASSLDREITMNTEAFF; V: TRBV7-9; size: NA; D: TRBD1; J: TRBJ1-1
DNA: TGTGCCAGCACCCCGGGACAGAACACTGAAGCTTTCTTT; CDR3: CASTPGQNTEAFF; V: TRBV28; size: NA; D: NA; J: TRBJ1-1
DNA: TGTGCCACCAGCAGAGATCTTTTAGATCCCCAGGAGGGCAATCAGCCCCAGCATTTT; CDR3: CATSRDLLDPQEGNQPQHF; V: TRBV15; size: NA; D: NA; J: TRBJ1-5
DNA: TGTGCCAGCAGTTTCGCCGATTCACCCCTCCACTTT; CDR3: CASSFADSPLHF; V: TRBV7-9; size: NA; D: NA; J: TRBJ1-6
DNA: TGTGCCAGTAGAGGACAGGCGTACACCGGGGAGCTGTTTTTT; CDR3: CASRGQAYTGELFF; V: TRBV19; size: NA; D: TRBD1; J: TRBJ2-2
DNA: TGTGCCAGCTCACCACAGAAGGGGGCGGAACAGCCCCAGCATTTT; CDR3: CASSPQKGAEQPQHF; V: TRBV18; size: NA; D: TRBD1; J: TRBJ1-5
DNA: TGTGCCAGTGGACTCCTGAGGGCTGAAGCTTTCTTT; CDR3: CASGLLRAEAFF; V: TRBV12-3/TRBV12-4; size: NA; D: NA; J: TRBJ1-1
DNA: TGTGCCAGCAGTTACTTTACCTCGGGGAGGGCTATAGGCTACACCTTC; CDR3: CASSYFTSGRAIGYTF; V: TRBV6-5; size: NA; D: NA; J: TRBJ1-2
DNA: TGTGCCAGCTCACGGACAGACCCCACCGGGGAGCTGTTTTTT; CDR3: CASSRTDPTGELFF; V: TRBV18; size: NA; D: NA; J: TRBJ2-2
DNA: TGTGCTAGTGGTGGGCCGGGACTAGCGGGAGGGCCTATCGACAATGAGCAGTTCTTC; CDR3: CASGGPGLAGGPIDNEQFF; V: TRBV12-5; size: NA; D: TRBD2; J: TRBJ2-1
DNA: TGTGCCAGCAGCTACAGCACCGAACCGGGATCCACGCAGTATTTT; CDR3: CASSYSTEPGSTQYF; V: TRBV7-2; size: NA; D: NA; J: TRBJ2-3
DNA: TGTGCCAGCAGGCCAGCGGAGTACAATGAGCAGTTCTTC; CDR3: CASRPAEYNEQFF; V: TRBV2; size: NA; D: NA; J: TRBJ2-1
DNA: TGTGCCAGCAGCGCGACAGGGCAAGGTCAGCCCCAGCATTTT; CDR3: CASSATGQGQPQHF; V: TRBV2; size: NA; D: TRBD1; J: TRBJ1-5
DNA: TGTGCCAGCAGTTCGGACAGGGCTGGAAACACCATATATTTT; CDR3: CASSSDRAGNTIYF; V: TRBV28; size: few; D: TRBD1; J: TRBJ1-3
DNA: TGTGCCTGGAGTAACGGAGTCCCTGGGATGAAGACCCAGTACTTC; CDR3: CAWSNGVPGMKTQYF; V: TRBV30; size: NA; D: NA; J: TRBJ2-5
DNA: TGTGCCAGCAGCTGGCGCGGGGGAACTGGGGCCAACGTCCTGACTTTC; CDR3: CASSWRGGTGANVLTF; V: TRBV5-6; size: NA; D: TRBD2; J: TRBJ2-6
DNA: TGTGCCAGCAGCTTAGGTCAGACTAATGAAAAACTGTTTTTT; CDR3: CASSLGQTNEKLFF; V: TRBV7-9; size: NA; D: NA; J: TRBJ1-4
DNA: TGTGCCACCTCCCAGGCCCCTGGACAGGGGAAAAATCAGCCCCAGCATTTT; CDR3: CATSQAPGQGKNQPQHF; V: TRBV24-1; size: NA; D: TRBD1; J: TRBJ1-5